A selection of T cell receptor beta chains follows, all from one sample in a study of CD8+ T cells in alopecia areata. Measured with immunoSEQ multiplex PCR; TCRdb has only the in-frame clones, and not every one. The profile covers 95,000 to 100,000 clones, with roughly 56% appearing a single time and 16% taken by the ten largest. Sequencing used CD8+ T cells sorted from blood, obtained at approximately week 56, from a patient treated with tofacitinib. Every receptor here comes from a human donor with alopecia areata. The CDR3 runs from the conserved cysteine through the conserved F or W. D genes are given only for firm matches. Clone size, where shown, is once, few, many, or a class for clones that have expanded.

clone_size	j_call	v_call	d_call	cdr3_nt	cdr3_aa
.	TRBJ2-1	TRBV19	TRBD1	TGTGCCAGTAGTCTGACAGGGGCCAGCTCCTACAATGAGCAGTTCTTC	CASSLTGASSYNEQFF
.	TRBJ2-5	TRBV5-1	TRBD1	TGCGCCAGCAGCTATTCACAGGGGATCCAAGAGACCCAGTACTTC	CASSYSQGIQETQYF
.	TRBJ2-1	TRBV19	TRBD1	TGTGCCAGTAGTTGGGACAGGGTGGACAATGAGCAGTTCTTC	CASSWDRVDNEQFF
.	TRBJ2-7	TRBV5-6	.	TGTGCCAGCAGCTTGGGCAGGTCCGAGCAGTACTTC	CASSLGRSEQYF
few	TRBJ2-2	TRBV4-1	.	TGCGCCAGCAGCCCATCAGCTTCGAACACCGGGGAGCTGTTTTTT	CASSPSASNTGELFF
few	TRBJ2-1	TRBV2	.	TGTGCCAGCAGGGATGCGTCTGGCACCTACAATGAGCAGTTCTTC	CASRDASGTYNEQFF
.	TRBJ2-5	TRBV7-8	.	TGTGCCAGCAGCCCAATTCGGGACACTCAAGAGACCCAGTACTTC	CASSPIRDTQETQYF
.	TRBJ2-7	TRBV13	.	TGTGCCAGCAGCTTGGGACGGAGCTACGAGCAGTACTTC	CASSLGRSYEQYF
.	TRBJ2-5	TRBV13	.	TGTGCCAGCAGCTTCATGTACGGCCAAGAGACCCAGTACTTC	CASSFMYGQETQYF
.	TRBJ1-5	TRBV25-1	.	TGTGCCAGCAGTGAACAGGGTCGGAGCAATCAGCCCCAGCATTTT	CASSEQGRSNQPQHF
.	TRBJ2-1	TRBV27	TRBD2	TGTGCCAGCAGTACCCAGCGGGGCAGCAATGAGCAGTTCTTC	CASSTQRGSNEQFF
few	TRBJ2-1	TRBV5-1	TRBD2	TGCGCCAGCAGCCCATGGACTAGCGGGGGGAACTACAATGAGCAGTTCTTC	CASSPWTSGGNYNEQFF
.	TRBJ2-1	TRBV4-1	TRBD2	TGCGCCAGCAGCCATCGACTAGCGGGGGGGCATTACAATGAGCAGTTCTTC	CASSHRLAGGHYNEQFF
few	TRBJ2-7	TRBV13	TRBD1	TGTGCCAGCAGCCGCGGACAGGACTCCTACGAGCAGTACTTC	CASSRGQDSYEQYF
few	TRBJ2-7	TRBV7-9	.	TGTGCCAGCACCCCGGGTTGGCCCTACGAGCAGTACTTC	CASTPGWPYEQYF
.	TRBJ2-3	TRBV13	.	TGTGCCAGCAGCCCCGACTGGGGGGGCCGGGATACGCAGTATTTT	CASSPDWGGRDTQYF
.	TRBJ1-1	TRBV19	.	TGTGCCAGTAGTATTTTTAGGACGGCTAACACTGAAGCTTTCTTT	CASSIFRTANTEAFF
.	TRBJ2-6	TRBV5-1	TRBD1	TGCGCCAGCAGCGGATCCACAGGGGCGGGGGCCAACGTCCTGACTTTC	CASSGSTGAGANVLTF
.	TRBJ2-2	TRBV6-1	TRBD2	TGTGCCAGCAGTGCCGGGACTAGCGGGGGGACCTTAACTACCGGGGAGCTGTTTTTT	CASSAGTSGGTLTTGELFF
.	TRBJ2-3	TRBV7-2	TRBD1	TGTGCCAGCACCAGCGGACAGGCCGGAGATACGCAGTATTTT	CASTSGQAGDTQYF
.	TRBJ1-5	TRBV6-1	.	TGTGCCAGCAGTTCGGACTGGTTTGGCAATCAGCCCCAGCATTTT	CASSSDWFGNQPQHF
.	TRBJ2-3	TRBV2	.	TGTGCCAGTAAGCAGGAGGGGATCGTGAATACGCAGTATTTT	CASKQEGIVNTQYF
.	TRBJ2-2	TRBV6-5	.	TGTGCCAGCAGTTACGGCTTGGACACCGGGGAGCTGTTTTTT	CASSYGLDTGELFF
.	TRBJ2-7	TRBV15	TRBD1	TGTGCCACCAGCAGTGGGGACAGGGGTTACGAGCAGTACTTC	CATSSGDRGYEQYF
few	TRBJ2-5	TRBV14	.	TGTGCCAGCAGCCATCGAGGAATTGGGACCCAGTACTTC	CASSHRGIGTQYF
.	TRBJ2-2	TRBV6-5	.	TGTGCCACCAGGGCCGGGACTTACACCGGGGAGCTGTTTTTT	CATRAGTYTGELFF
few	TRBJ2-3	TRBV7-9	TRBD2	TGTGCCAGCCGGGGGGAAATCACAGATACGCAGTATTTT	CASRGEITDTQYF
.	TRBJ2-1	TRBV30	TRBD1	TGTGCCTGGAGTCCCCTCGGACAGGGCAACTACAATGAGCAGTTCTTC	CAWSPLGQGNYNEQFF
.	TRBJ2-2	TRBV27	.	TGTGCCAGCAGTCCGGGTGGACCCGGGGAGCTGTTTTTT	CASSPGGPGELFF
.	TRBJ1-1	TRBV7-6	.	TGTGCCAGCAGCGAAGGGGGGAACACTGAAGCTTTCTTT	CASSEGGNTEAFF
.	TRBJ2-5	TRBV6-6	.	TGTGCCAGCAGTTACGATCGGGGGCGCGAGACCCAGTACTTC	CASSYDRGRETQYF
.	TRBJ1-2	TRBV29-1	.	TGCAGCGTTGTTCAGGTTGGGTCCAGATATGGCTACACCTTC	CSVVQVGSRYGYTF
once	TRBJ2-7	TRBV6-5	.	TGTGCCAGCAACCCAAATGGAGGGGTAGAGAACGAGCAGTACTTC	CASNPNGGVENEQYF
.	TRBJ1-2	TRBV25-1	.	TGTGCCAGCAGTGAATGGGAACAGGGCCCTCGAGGCTACACCTTC	CASSEWEQGPRGYTF
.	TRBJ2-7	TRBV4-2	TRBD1	TGTGCCAGCAGCCAAGGACAGGGTACCCTCTACGAGCAGTACTTC	CASSQGQGTLYEQYF
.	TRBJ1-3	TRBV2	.	TGTGCCAGCACCGAAGGCAGGGGTTTTGGAAACACCATATATTTT	CASTEGRGFGNTIYF
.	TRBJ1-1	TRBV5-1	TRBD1	TGCGCCAGCAGCCGACAGGGGCAATGGGAAAAAGCTTTCTTT	CASSRQGQWEKAFF
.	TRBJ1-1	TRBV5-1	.	TGCGCCAGCAGCTTATATACCGAGAACACTGAAGCTTTCTTT	CASSLYTENTEAFF
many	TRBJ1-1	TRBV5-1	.	TGCGCCAGCAGGGAGGAGACAGGGAACACTGAAGCTTTCTTT	CASREETGNTEAFF
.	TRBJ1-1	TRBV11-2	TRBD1	TGTGCCAGCAGCCCATCATCGGGGACAGGTATGAACACTGAAGCTTTCTTT	CASSPSSGTGMNTEAFF
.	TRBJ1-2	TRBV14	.	TGTGCCAGCAGCCACCGGGACCGCTATGGCTACACCTTC	CASSHRDRYGYTF
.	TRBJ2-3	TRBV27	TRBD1	TGTGCCAGCAGTTTACATACAGGGGTGGTTGGCACAGATACGCAGTATTTT	CASSLHTGVVGTDTQYF
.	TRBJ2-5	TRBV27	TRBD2	TGTGCCAGCAGTCCCGGGGGGGCTAGGGTGACCCAGTACTTC	CASSPGGARVTQYF
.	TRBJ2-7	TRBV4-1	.	TGCGCCAGCAGCCAAGAGGACAGCTCCTACGAGCAGTACTTC	CASSQEDSSYEQYF
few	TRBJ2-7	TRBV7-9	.	TGTGCCAGCATCCAAATCAGGGAAGGTCACGAGCAGTACTTC	CASIQIREGHEQYF
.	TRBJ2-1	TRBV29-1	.	TGCAGCGTTGGCGAATACAATGAGCAGTTCTTC	CSVGEYNEQFF